The 10 T cell receptor beta chains in this list originate from one sample, sequenced in a study of CD8 T cells in ankylosing spondylitis. Findings of the study overall: Characteristic, it appeared, of ankylosing spondylitis blood was a TCR beta motif of about eight highly homologous variants.

MiXCR, applied by TCRdb to the 5' RACE reads, yields one record per CDR3 protein. The data hold about 450,000 distinct CDR3 sequences, with roughly 26% observed a single time. These receptors' targets are unknown. Input material: blood, either unsorted or a sorted T cell fraction (not recorded which). The receptor set was obtained from a male donor with ankylosing spondylitis.

The chain joins TRBV7-2 to TRBJ1-2; no clear D. CDR3 length equals 15 residues. The germline CDR1 and CDR2 sequences are SGHTA and FQGNSA. The V end was cut by 5 bases, the J end by 4 bases, with 17 bases between. CDR3 sequence (DNA): TGTGCCAGCAGCCGATTAGGCAGTTACGCCTATGGCTACACCTTC. Translation gives CASSRLGSYAYGYTF.

The V gene is TRBV5-1, the J gene TRBJ2-3; 8 bases align to TRBD2. CDR1 and CDR2 from the germline V gene are SGHRS and YFSETQ. V was clipped by 1 base and J by 4 bases; unmatched bases: 5. The CDR3 has 15 amino acids. Here the CDR3 reads CASSLSGRGADTQYF. As DNA, the CDR3 is TGCGCCAGCAGCTTGAGCGGGAGAGGGGCAGATACGCAGTATTTT.

This chain links TRBV5-1 with TRBJ2-1; weak D call: TRBD1 (6 bases). The germline V gene encodes CDR1 SGHRS and CDR2 YFSETQ. CDR3 length equals 13 residues. Trimming pared 3 bases from V and 9 bases from J, leaving 13 bases between. CDR3 sequence reads: CASSSRTDGEQFF. The CDR3 DNA is TGCGCCAGCAGCTCACGGACAGACGGTGAGCAGTTCTTC.

This chain connects TRBV7-8 to TRBJ1-5; the D gene is possibly TRBD1 (6 bases). Germline V gene data show CDR1 as SGHVS and CDR2 as FQNEAQ. Between the trimmed V and J ends, which lost 5 bases and 1 base, there was a span of 18 bases. CDR3 length: 17 residues. The CDR3 protein is CASSKGSGQGSNQPQHF. Written as DNA, the CDR3 is TGTGCCAGCAGCAAAGGGTCCGGGCAGGGGAGCAATCAGCCCCAGCATTTT.

This clonotype was counted at least ten times. The chain recombines TRBV24-1 with TRBJ2-2, with D unresolved. V dropped 3 bases and J dropped 2 bases, with 6 bases sitting between them. There are 14 residues in the CDR3. CDR1 and CDR2 (germline): KGHDR, SFDVKD. CDR3 DNA: TGTGCCACCAGTGATATGACAAACACCGGGGAGCTGTTTTTT. Amino acid sequence: CATSDMTNTGELFF.

The chain couples TRBV12-3 or TRBV12-4 to TRBJ1-2, with a tentative D call TRBD1 (5 bases). V lost 0 bases and J lost 5, with 10 bases in between. The CDR3 has 14 amino acids. CDR3 nucleotides: TGTGCCAGCAGTTTAGCGGGGACTGCTTATGGCTACACCTTC. Amino acids: CASSLAGTAYGYTF.

DNA for the CDR3: TGTGCCAGCAGCTCCGAAGAAAACATTCAGTACTTC. Translating it yields CASSSEENIQYF. The chain uses TRBV7-8 and TRBJ2-4; D gene uncertain. Per germline, CDR1 SGHVS and CDR2 FQNEAQ. This CDR3 spans 12 amino acids. Trimming stripped 4 bases from V and 5 bases from J, with 6 bases between.

This clonotype turned up a few times. The CDR3 nucleotides read TGCAGTGCTAGAATTCTAGGGGACAAAAAAGTGTGGGAGACCCAGTACTTC. Translated: CSARILGDKKVWETQYF. The chain joins TRBV20-1 to TRBJ2-5, with a weak D call TRBD1 (6 bases). Germline V lookup: CDR1 DFQATT, CDR2 SNEGSKA (reference sequence). V was pared by 2 bases and J by 5 bases, with 24 bases between. The CDR3 covers 17 residues.

This clonotype was detected only a few times. V gene TRBV18 combines with J gene TRBJ1-5; tentatively, D is TRBD1 (5 bases). Germline CDR1 is KGHSH and CDR2 is LQKENI. The CDR3 is 15 amino acids. Trimming cost V 1 base and J 0 bases, with 7 bases left between them. CDR3 amino acids: CASSPLQDSNQPQHF. Written as DNA, the CDR3 is TGTGCCAGCTCACCACTACAGGATAGCAATCAGCCCCAGCATTTT. Complete variable domain (other parts from reference TRBV18 and TRBJ1-5): NAGVMQNPRHLVRRRGQEARLRCSPMKGHSHVYWYRQLPEEGLKFMVYLQKENIIDESGMPKERFSAEFPKEGPSILRIQQVVRGDSAAYFCASSPLQDSNQPQHFGDGTRLSIL.

The V and J genes are TRBV4-2 and TRBJ2-2; D is perhaps TRBD2 (6 bases). The germline V gene has CDR1 LGHNA and CDR2 YNFKEQ. V was shortened by 0 bases and J by 0 bases, with 8 bases between the two germline ends. The CDR3 spans 16 residues. CDR3 region: CASSQDGGSNTGELFF. The CDR3 DNA reads TGTGCCAGCAGCCAAGATGGGGGGTCGAACACCGGGGAGCTGTTTTTT.